This T cell receptor (beta chain) was identified in a study of blood T cell repertoires in COVID-19 (dated by TCRdb to 2020 to 2022). About the full investigation: Samples covering the acute and convalescent phases of COVID-19 were provided by collaborators in the United States, Italy and Spain. Deeply sampled blood TCRbeta repertoires from subjects exposed to, actively infected with, or recovered from COVID-19 were included in the dataset. The material from the prospective study consisted of cDNA or gDNA derived from T cells, B-cell-depleted T cells, or PBMCs. Sample metadata almost always included a de-identified subject ID, COVID-19 status, age in years and sex. Where HLA class I and class II types were available, the types were taken from metadata supplied by the sample provider, not from assay-based typing. The repertoires were released in a freely available public database intended as a resource for research on the immune response to SARS-CoV-2. The samples were drawn from the first 160 participants of the ongoing ImmuneRACE study and from more than 1,000 subjects provided by 6 global collaborators. Paper-wide results and their limitations: The amount of clinical and demographic metadata varied by source and participant and was provided uncurated.

One collaborating source in Seattle enrolled patients during active infection and followed them longitudinally through the course of disease. Each collaborating institution followed its own protocols to collect whole blood in K2EDTA tubes. For TCRbeta analysis, collaborators shipped samples in one of three forms: frozen whole blood, isolated PBMCs, or DNA extracted from either of those sample types. The immunoSEQ Assay, a bias-controlled multiplex PCR, was used to amplify TCRbeta CDR3 regions from genomic DNA. As for how the authors treated the data: The number of nucleated cells in each sample was estimated from the amplification of reference gene primers within the assay. To quantify the absolute abundance of each unique TCRbeta CDR3 rearrangement, sequence reads were collapsed and filtered. For each sample, productive Simpson clonality was calculated by taking the square root of Simpson's diversity index across productive rearrangements. TCRdb's version of the immuneACCESS table is confined to in-frame rearrangements and falls short of the full clone set. An unresolved V gene accounts for under half of the shortfall where checked; the remainder is of unknown origin. Clone size and V and J calls were adopted from that table, with D and trimming inferred from the DNA. For this sample the table gives under 250,000 clones, of which more than 70% were detected only once. The ten largest clones represent 15% to 20% of the sample.

Concerning this clone itself: What antigen it recognizes has not been identified. Within one base of it there is no much larger clone, and no base qualities were kept.

The sequenced sample consisted of peripheral blood. This TCR derives from a man aged 50 to 60 with COVID-19, enrolled during active disease.

The nucleotide sequence reads TGTGCCAGCAGCTCAGGACTACCCACAGATACGCAGTATTTT. This yields the protein CASSSGLPTDTQYF. The sequence links TRBV11-3 to TRBJ2-3, with a tentative D gene TRBD2 over 6 matching bases. The CDR3 runs 14 amino acids, cysteine and phenylalanine included. Of all the DNA, just the CDR3 is kept, 42 bases in frame from base 1. Via the germline V gene, CDR1 is SGHNT and CDR2 YENEEA. V was cut back by 4 bases and J by 2 bases, leaving a gap of 10 bases between them.